The next 2 T cell receptor beta chains were all read from a single sample in a study of blood T cells in healthy people across ages. A second PCR of 7 to 11 cycles used a sample-barcoded 5' primer and a J-beta primer mix. TCRdb called the 5' RACE reads again in MiXCR, with one record for every CDR3 protein. The sample yields fewer than 2,000,000 distinct CDR3 sequences, approximately 32% seen once. The sequencing input was blood. Source of these receptors: a woman aged 25 to 39 in good health.

There are a few counts of this clonotype. This may be a read error, as it is one base from a much larger clone. The genes are TRBV29-1 and TRBJ2-3; tentatively, D is TRBD1 (6 bases). The CDR3 extends over 15 amino acids. Per the germline V gene, CDR1 is SQVTM and CDR2 is ANQGSEA. CDR3 DNA: TGCAGCGTTGAAGAGACAGGAGATAGCACAAATACGCAGTATTTT. Translating gives CSVEETGDSTNTQYF.

The CDR3, as DNA: TGTGCCACGCGACTAGAGGGGAACACCGGGGAGCTGTTTTTT. It codes for CATRLEGNTGELFF. The genes are TRBV10-3 and TRBJ2-2; possibly TRBD2 for D (6 bases). CDR3 size: 14 residues. Germline values: CDR1 ENHRY, CDR2 SYGVKD. V shed 10 bases and J shed 1 base, with 13 bases lying between them.